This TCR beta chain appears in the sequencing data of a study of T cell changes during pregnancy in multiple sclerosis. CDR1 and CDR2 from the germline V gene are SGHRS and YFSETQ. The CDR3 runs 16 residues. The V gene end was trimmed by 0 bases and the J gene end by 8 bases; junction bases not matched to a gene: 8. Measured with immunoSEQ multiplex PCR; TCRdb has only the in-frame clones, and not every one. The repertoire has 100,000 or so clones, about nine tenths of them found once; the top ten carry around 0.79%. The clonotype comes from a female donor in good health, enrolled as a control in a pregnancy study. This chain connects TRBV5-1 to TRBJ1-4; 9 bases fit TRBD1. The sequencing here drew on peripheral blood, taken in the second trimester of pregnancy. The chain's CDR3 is CASSLDRTGEGEKLFF. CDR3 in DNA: TGCGCCAGCAGCTTGGACCGGACAGGGGAGGGAGAAAAACTGTTTTTT.